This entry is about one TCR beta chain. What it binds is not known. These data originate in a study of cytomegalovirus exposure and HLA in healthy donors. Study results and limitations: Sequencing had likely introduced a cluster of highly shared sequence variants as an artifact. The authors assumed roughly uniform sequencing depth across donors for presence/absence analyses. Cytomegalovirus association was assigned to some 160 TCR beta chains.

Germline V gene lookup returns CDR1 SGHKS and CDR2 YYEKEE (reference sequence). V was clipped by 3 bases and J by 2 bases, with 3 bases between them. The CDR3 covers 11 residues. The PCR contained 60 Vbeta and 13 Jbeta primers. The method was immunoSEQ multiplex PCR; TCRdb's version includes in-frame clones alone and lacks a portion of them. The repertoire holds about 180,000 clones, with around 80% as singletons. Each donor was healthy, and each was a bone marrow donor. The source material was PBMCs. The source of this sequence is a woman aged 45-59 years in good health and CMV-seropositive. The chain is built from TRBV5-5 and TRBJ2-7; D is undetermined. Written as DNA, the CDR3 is TGTGCCAGCAGCTACACCTACGAGCAGTACTTC. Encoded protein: CASSYTYEQYF.